In this sample, the clone carrying this T cell receptor beta chain turned up a few times. Its antigen is not known. Primers included in the PCR were 60 Vbeta and 13 Jbeta primers. Generated by immunoSEQ multiplex PCR, the TCRdb table keeps only in-frame clones and is missing some. The data contain roughly 63,000 clones, about three quarters of them seen just once; the ten biggest clones take up roughly 23%. Germline CDR1 reads LGHNA; CDR2 reads YNFKEQ. V lost 8 bases and J lost 3; bases outside the gene matches: 6. The CDR3 has 13 amino acids. This entry comes from a study of cytomegalovirus exposure and HLA in healthy donors. Study findings and constraints: Later analysis revealed greater clonal expansion in HLA-associated TCR beta chains than in equally common others. Earlier results showed most TCR beta V segments being productive about 87% or about 30% of the time.

The rearrangement joins TRBV4-2 to TRBJ1-1; 7 nucleotides match TRBD1. The sequence came from a man over 45 in good health and CMV-seropositive. Sample: PBMCs. The CDR3 here is CASSTGRDTEAFF. For the CDR3, the DNA is TGTGCCAGCTCGACAGGGCGAGACACTGAAGCTTTCTTT.